This TCR beta chain was retrieved from a study of T cell responses to AZD1222 COVID-19 vaccine. Using immunoSEQ multiplex PCR, the repertoire was profiled, and TCRdb retains in-frame clones only, with some absent. The sample lists 84,000 or so clones; about 93% were seen once. In germline, CDR1 is SQVTM, CDR2 ANQGSEA. With V trimmed by 7 bases and J by 7 bases, 6 bases remained unmatched. CDR3 length: 11 amino acids. The material sequenced was peripheral blood, taken on day 0 of MenACWY control vaccination. This rearrangement joins TRBV29-1 to TRBJ1-2; 7 bases map to TRBD1. The TCR originated in an adult in good health. The CDR3: CSAQQGSGYTF. Written as DNA, the CDR3 is TGCAGCGCTCAACAGGGGTCTGGCTACACCTTC.